This T cell receptor beta chain was sequenced for a study of cytomegalovirus exposure and HLA in healthy donors. Study-wide background: Early released data had about 85 million unique TCRs, all coming from HLA-typed donors.

Concerning this clone itself: Its antigen is unknown.

The primer mix had 60 Vbeta and 13 Jbeta primers. Clones were read by immunoSEQ multiplex PCR, and TCRdb kept only the in-frame ones, dropping some. The profile shows approximately 150,000 clones, about 80% of them singletons. Germline lookup yields CDR1 KGHSH and CDR2 LQKENI. V dropped 0 bases and J dropped 2 bases, with 12 bases sitting between them. The CDR3 runs to 16 residues. General observations from the study: Available immune exposure information was restricted to CMV serostatus only. The authors listed some 160 TCR beta chains as cytomegalovirus-associated. Later findings reportedly placed an Asian-associated ancestry cluster below the 666-donor mean for N-insertions.

The chain employs TRBV18 and TRBJ2-3; a weak D match, TRBD2 (6 bases). This clonotype originated in a man in his forties or fifties in good health and CMV-seronegative. The sample was PBMCs. CDR3 bases: TGTGCCAGCTCACCACCCCCGGGGGACCCCACAGATACGCAGTATTTT. It yields the protein CASSPPPGDPTDTQYF.